This note documents a single T cell receptor beta chain sequence. The repertoire was sequenced with immunoSEQ multiplex PCR; TCRdb's copy has only in-frame clones and lacks some. The profile shows fewer than 110,000 clones, 91% of them singletons. The germline V gene encodes CDR1 SGDLS and CDR2 YYNGEE. The CDR3 sequence is 15 residues long. Trimming cost V 0 bases and J 3 bases, with 10 bases left between them. This sample stems from a study of T cell responses to AZD1222 COVID-19 vaccine. The sequence came from an adult in good health. The rearrangement links TRBV9 to TRBJ2-1, with D possibly being TRBD1 or TRBD2 (5 bases each). Sequenced material: peripheral blood, taken on day 0 of AZD1222 vaccination. This chain's CDR3 is CASSVEGPDYNEQFF. In DNA form, the CDR3 reads TGTGCCAGCAGCGTAGAGGGACCGGACTACAATGAGCAGTTCTTC.